The present T cell receptor beta chain was sequenced within a study of beta chain features in type 1 diabetes. Overall study findings and caveats: It was among patients, rather than healthy donors, that naive, central memory and Treg TCRB repertoires appeared more similar. TCRB CDR3s from Type 1 diabetes patients were moderately but significantly shorter in all four CD4+ subsets. Whether TCRB rearrangement is influenced by HLA type went unresolved here.

Notes on this clone: Its target is not known.

Trimming at V came to 6 bases and at J to 1 base, leaving 6 bases not matched to a gene. The germline gives CDR1 SGHVS, CDR2 FNYEAQ. The CDR3 runs to 16 residues. The investigators reverse transcribed all of the isolated RNA, so they sequenced expressed TCRB transcripts. Data came from immunoSEQ multiplex PCR; TCRdb stores just in-frame clones and leaves some out. The sample consists of around 120,000 clones, around 15% of them appearing once. Source material: central memory CD4+ T cells from blood. This TCR was recovered from a man aged 18 to 30 with type 1 diabetes. The rearrangement links TRBV7-6 to TRBJ2-3, with 11 bases aligning to TRBD1. The CDR3 DNA reads as TGTGCCAGCAGGCCAAGGACAGGGGGCGGCACAGATACGCAGTATTTT. The encoded protein is CASRPRTGGGTDTQYF.